This entry lists 29 T cell receptor beta chains sequenced from one sample in a study of blood T cell repertoires in COVID-19. Sequencing used immunoSEQ multiplex PCR; TCRdb keeps in-frame clones, though not all of them. The top ten clones hold around 5% of a sample with 15,000 to 20,000 clones, around 89% of them seen once. The specimen sequenced was PBMCs or T cells enriched from blood (not recorded which). The receptors originated from a woman aged 25 to 39 who had recovered from COVID-19.

The chain couples TRBV24-1 to TRBJ2-1; possible D gene TRBD2, 5 bases. V gave up 6 bases and J gave up 4 bases, with 12 bases separating them. Germline CDR1 reads KGHDR; CDR2 reads SFDVKD. This CDR3 comprises 14 residues. CDR3 bases: TGTGCCACCAGTAGTCAGGACTTATACAATGAGCAGTTCTTC. It translates to CATSSQDLYNEQFF.

The V gene is TRBV18, the J gene TRBJ1-3; TRBD1 matches 10 bases. Germline CDR1 reads KGHSH; CDR2 reads LQKENI. V gave up 3 bases and J gave up 4 bases; unmatched junction bases: 6. This CDR3 contains 16 residues. The CDR3 region is CASSPSDRGSGNTIYF. CDR3 DNA: TGTGCCAGCTCACCCTCGGACAGGGGGTCCGGAAACACCATATATTTT.

The chain recombines TRBV24-1 with TRBJ1-5; D unclear. V was cut by 2 bases and J by 7 bases, with 11 bases left in between. The CDR3 runs 14 residues. Germline V CDR1 and CDR2: KGHDR, SFDVKD. The CDR3 spells CATSDCPGWQPQHF. Written as DNA, the CDR3 is TGTGCCACCAGTGATTGCCCGGGTTGGCAGCCCCAGCATTTT.

The chain links TRBV27 to TRBJ2-7, with a weak D call TRBD1 (6 bases). The V end was cut by 5 bases, the J end by 2 bases, with 22 bases between. Germline CDR1 MNHEY, CDR2 SMNVEV (reference sequence). CDR3 length equals 17 residues. Here the CDR3 reads CASSATSGTSGAYEQYF. CDR3 coding DNA: TGTGCCAGCAGTGCTACTTCCGGGACCTCAGGGGCCTACGAGCAGTACTTC.

The chain has TRBV7-8 and TRBJ2-5; D ambiguous. Germline lookup yields CDR1 SGHVS and CDR2 FQNEAQ. The CDR3 covers 14 residues. V lost 3 bases and J 6 bases, leaving 14 bases between the germline ends. This CDR3 reads CASSFAARVQTQYF. The CDR3 bases are TGTGCCAGCAGCTTCGCAGCCCGGGTGCAGACCCAGTACTTC.

The CDR3 loop reads CSASGLSGGFNEQFF. DNA for the CDR3: TGCAGTGCTAGTGGCCTAAGCGGGGGGTTCAATGAGCAGTTCTTC. The chain uses TRBV20-1 and TRBJ2-1; 9 bases are shared with TRBD2. The CDR3 has 15 residues. Germline CDR1 is DFQATT and CDR2 is SNEGSKA (reference sequence). The V and J ends lost 3 bases and 6 bases, in that order; junction bases with no gene match: 9.

The chain joins TRBV20-1 to TRBJ2-7; TRBD1 matches at 9 bases. V was pared by 3 bases and J by 3 bases, with 6 bases of the junction left unmatched. The CDR3 contains 14 residues. Per germline, CDR1 DFQATT and CDR2 SNEGSKA (reference sequence). The CDR3 region is CSASSGTGLYEQYF. CDR3 nucleotides: TGCAGTGCTAGTTCCGGGACAGGGCTCTACGAGCAGTACTTC.

Here the CDR3 DNA reads TGTGCCAGCAATAGTCCGGGGTTTACCACCCCTGACTCCTACAATGAGCAGTTCTTC. It codes for CASNSPGFTTPDSYNEQFF. The chain couples TRBV2 to TRBJ2-1, with D possibly TRBD2 on 5 matching bases. V was pared by 7 bases and J by 0 bases, with 25 bases between. The CDR3 is 19 residues long. Looked up from germline, CDR1 is SNHLY and CDR2 is FYNNEI. The full variable domain, in which reference TRBV2 and TRBJ2-1 provide the parts outside the CDR3, is EPEVTQTPSHQVTQMGQEVILRCVPISNHLYFYWYRQILGQKVEFLVSFYNNEISEKSEIFDDQFSVERPDGSNFTLKIRSTKLEDSAMYFCASNSPGFTTPDSYNEQFFGPGTRLTVL.

This chain connects TRBV7-9 to TRBJ1-1; D is uncertain. The V gene lost 8 bases and the J gene lost 2 bases, with 9 bases spanning the gap. The CDR3 loop spans 12 amino acids. Looked up from germline, CDR1 is SEHNR and CDR2 is FQNEAQ (reference sequence). The CDR3 loop reads CASVTCNTEAFF. The CDR3 bases are TGTGCCAGCGTCACTTGTAACACTGAAGCTTTCTTT.

The gene calls are TRBV30 and TRBJ1-2; D gene unclear. CDR1 GTSNPN and CDR2 SVGIG come from the germline V gene (reference sequence). Trimming took 0 bases from V and 2 from J, leaving 13 bases between them. This CDR3 region has 15 residues. The CDR3 loop reads CAWSVSVWENYGYTF. The CDR3 bases are TGTGCCTGGAGTGTATCGGTCTGGGAGAACTATGGCTACACCTTC. Looking up the rest from reference TRBV30 and TRBJ1-2 gives the full variable domain: SQTIHQWPATLVQPVGSPLSLECTVEGTSNPNLYWYRQAAGRGLQLLFYSVGIGQISSEVPQNLSASRPQDRQFILSSKKLLLSDSGFYLCAWSVSVWENYGYTFGSGTRLTVV.

CDR3 residues: CATIGREAYEQYF. As DNA, the CDR3 is TGTGCCACCATCGGCAGGGAGGCCTACGAGCAGTACTTC. This sequence joins TRBV24-1 and TRBJ2-7; a weak D match, TRBD2 (6 bases). The CDR3 has 13 amino acids. V was shortened by 8 bases and J by 2 bases, with 12 bases between the two germline ends. The germline V gene has CDR1 KGHDR and CDR2 SFDVKD.

The chain uses TRBV5-1 and TRBJ2-3; 8 bases align to TRBD2. Germline lookup yields CDR1 SGHRS and CDR2 YFSETQ. The CDR3 has 14 amino acids. J was trimmed by 1 base and V by 8 bases; bases with no gene match: 6. The CDR3 region is CASGRGEGTDTQYF. The CDR3 DNA sequence: TGCGCCAGTGGGCGGGGGGAAGGCACAGATACGCAGTATTTT.

This clone was recorded once. The rearrangement joins TRBV19 to TRBJ2-1, with TRBD2 matching 10 bases. CDR1 and CDR2 from the germline V gene are LNHDA and SQIVND (reference sequence). CDR3 size: 16 residues. After removal of 4 bases from V and 7 bases from J, the junction contained 10 bases not matched to a gene. The CDR3 coding sequence is TGTGCCAGTAGTACCCCTCTAGCGGGGGTCTCTAATGAGCAGTTCTTC. This gives the protein CASSTPLAGVSNEQFF.

The V call is TRBV4-2, the J call TRBJ2-7, with a tentative D call TRBD1 (6 bases). The CDR3 has 16 residues. V lost 1 base and J 3 bases, leaving 16 bases between the germline ends. CDR1 and CDR2 from the germline V gene are LGHNA and YNFKEQ. The CDR3, as DNA: TGTGCCAGCAGCCAAGGAACCGGGACAATTGACTACGAGCAGTACTTC. Protein: CASSQGTGTIDYEQYF.

The gene calls are TRBV7-2 and TRBJ2-7, with a tentative D call TRBD2 (5 bases). This CDR3 has 12 amino acids. Between the trimmed V and J ends, which lost 4 bases and 5 bases, there was a span of 9 bases. From germline, CDR1 is SGHTA and CDR2 FQGNSA. The CDR3 loop is CASSSRGDEQYF. The CDR3 nucleotides are TGTGCCAGCAGCTCCCGGGGTGACGAGCAGTACTTC. The full variable domain, completed using reference TRBV7-2 and TRBJ2-7, is GAGVSQSPSNKVTEKGKDVELRCDPISGHTALYWYRQSLGQGLEFLIYFQGNSAPDKSGLPSDRFSAERTGGSVSTLTIQRTQQEDSAVYLCASSSRGDEQYFGPGTRLTVT.

This chain uses TRBV11-2 with TRBJ2-7; tentatively, D is TRBD2 (6 bases). There are 14 residues in the CDR3. Germline-derived CDR1 and CDR2 are SGHAT and FQNNGV. Trimming left V 7 bases short and J 6 bases short, with 19 bases between. This CDR3 reads CASTGTGGWSEQYF. Here the CDR3 DNA reads TGTGCCAGCACCGGGACCGGGGGATGGTCCGAGCAGTACTTC.

The rearrangement joins TRBV27 to TRBJ2-7, with TRBD1 matching over 7 bases. V lost 5 bases, J lost 2 bases, and 6 bases stayed unmatched. Germline CDR1 is MNHEY and CDR2 is SMNVEV (reference sequence). The CDR3 spans 14 residues. CDR3 loop: CASSPSRGPYEQYF. CDR3 DNA sequence: TGTGCCAGCAGTCCCTCTAGGGGGCCCTACGAGCAGTACTTC.

The chain is built from TRBV6-2 or TRBV6-3 and TRBJ1-6, with D possibly being TRBD1 (6 bases). CDR1 and CDR2 (germline): MNHEY, SVGEGT. The V end lost 1 base, the J end lost 7 bases, and 14 bases lay between the germline ends. This CDR3 spans 16 amino acids. The CDR3 reads CASSYYRDTENSPLHF. CDR3 nucleotides: TGTGCCAGCAGTTACTACCGGGACACCGAAAATTCACCCCTCCACTTT.

The genes are TRBV4-1 and TRBJ2-1, with D possibly TRBD1 on 6 matching bases. Germline V CDR1 and CDR2: MGHRA, YSYEKL. The length of the CDR3 is 15 residues. The V end lost 4 bases, the J end lost 2 bases, and 12 bases lay between the germline ends. The CDR3 loop is CASSPTGYPYNEQFF. The CDR3 DNA sequence: TGCGCCAGCAGCCCAACAGGGTACCCCTACAATGAGCAGTTCTTC.

The chain uses TRBV5-4 and TRBJ2-1; 7 bases agree with TRBD2. After removal of 2 bases from V and 2 bases from J, the junction contained 4 bases not matched to a gene. This CDR3 region has 15 residues. Germline CDR1 reads SGHNT; CDR2 reads YYREEE (reference sequence). Here the CDR3 reads CASSFSGTTYNEQFF. As DNA, the CDR3 is TGTGCCAGCAGCTTCAGCGGGACTACCTACAATGAGCAGTTCTTC. Full variable domain (missing parts from reference TRBV5-4 and TRBJ2-1): ETGVTQSPTHLIKTRGQQVTLRCSSQSGHNTVSWYQQALGQGPQFIFQYYREEENGRGNFPPRFSGLQFPNYSSELNVNALELDDSALYLCASSFSGTTYNEQFFGPGTRLTVL.

This clone showed up just once. V and J are TRBV19 and TRBJ2-7, with 8 positions matching TRBD1. Per germline, CDR1 LNHDA and CDR2 SQIVND (reference sequence). J lost 3 bases, V lost 2 bases, and 3 bases had no gene match. The CDR3 covers 14 residues. The CDR3 DNA reads TGTGCCAGTAGTATATCAGGGGGCTTCTACGAGCAGTACTTC. It is translated as CASSISGGFYEQYF.

V and J are TRBV3-1 (or the pseudogene TRBV3-2) and TRBJ1-5; maybe TRBD1 (6 bases). Germline lookup yields CDR1 LGHDT and CDR2 YNNKEL (reference sequence). Trimming left V 4 bases short and J 2 bases short, with 12 bases between. The CDR3 length is 15 residues. The CDR3 DNA is TGTGCCAGCAGCCCCGGGACACAGGGCAATCAGCCCCAGCATTTT. This codes for CASSPGTQGNQPQHF.

This rearrangement joins TRBV9 to TRBJ1-2; weak D call: TRBD1 (5 bases). This CDR3 spans 15 amino acids. CDR1 and CDR2 from the germline V gene are SGDLS and YYNGEE. Trimming stripped 0 bases from V and 7 bases from J, with 16 bases between. CDR3 protein: CASSVDGGALGGYTF. Here the CDR3 DNA reads TGTGCCAGCAGCGTAGATGGCGGGGCGTTGGGTGGCTACACCTTC. Together with reference TRBV9 and TRBJ1-2, the CDR3 gives the full variable domain: DSGVTQTPKHLITATGQRVTLRCSPRSGDLSVYWYQQSLDQGLQFLIQYYNGEERAKGNILERFSAQQFPDLHSELNLSSLELGDSALYFCASSVDGGALGGYTFGSGTRLTVV.

This clone was seen only a few times. The J gene is TRBJ2-2, the V gene TRBV10-2; 10 bases are a match to TRBD2. The CDR3 spans 17 residues. Germline V gene lookup returns CDR1 WSHSY and CDR2 SAAADI. The ends lost 4 bases at V and 2 bases at J; junction bases unmatched: 7. CDR3: CASSVISGGPNTGELFF. The CDR3 nucleotides are TGCGCCAGCAGTGTAATTAGCGGGGGGCCCAACACCGGGGAGCTGTTTTTT.

This clone has only one observation. This chain connects TRBV6-1 to TRBJ2-5, with a tentative D call TRBD2 (5 bases). The CDR3 runs to 14 residues. The V gene's germline CDR1 is MNHNS and CDR2 SASEGT. Trimming removed 2 bases at V and 9 bases at J, with 16 bases between. CDR3 coding DNA: TGTGCCAGCAGTGAATGGGAGTCGGCCAAGTCCCAGTACTTC. As protein: CASSEWESAKSQYF.

V and J are TRBV7-3 and TRBJ2-2; 9 positions match TRBD2. CDR3 size: 17 residues. V lost 0 bases and J lost 5; bases outside the gene matches: 7. Per germline, CDR1 SGHTA and CDR2 FQGTGA. The CDR3 sequence is CASSLTMTSGWTGELFF. CDR3 nucleotide sequence: TGTGCCAGCAGCTTAACTATGACTAGCGGATGGACCGGGGAGCTGTTTTTT.

The rearrangement links TRBV5-1 to TRBJ2-5; D is possibly TRBD2 (6 bases). Looked up from germline, CDR1 is SGHRS and CDR2 is YFSETQ. The CDR3 is made up of 16 amino acids. V lost 1 base to trimming and J lost 1 base, with 14 bases between them. CDR3 protein: CASSLPAGTGQETQYF. The CDR3 region has the DNA TGCGCCAGCAGCTTGCCCGCCGGGACTGGCCAAGAGACCCAGTACTTC.

V gene TRBV15 combines with J gene TRBJ1-1, with TRBD1 identical over 10 bases. V was pared by 4 bases and J by 5 bases, with 7 bases of the junction left unmatched. The CDR3 has 15 residues. CDR1 and CDR2 (germline): LNHNV, YYDKDF (reference sequence). CDR3 bases: TGTGCCACCAGCAAGGGACAGGGGTTACGTACTGAAGCTTTCTTT. Protein sequence: CATSKGQGLRTEAFF.

The rearrangement uses TRBV7-6 and TRBJ2-1; D is possibly TRBD2 (7 bases). Trimming shortened V by 8 bases and J by 2 bases, and 16 bases separated the two germline ends. The CDR3 runs 15 residues. Germline loops: CDR1 SGHVS, CDR2 FNYEAQ. This CDR3 reads CASATEGGAYNEQFF. The CDR3 DNA follows: TGTGCCAGCGCCACTGAAGGGGGGGCCTACAATGAGCAGTTCTTC.